The 25 T cell receptor beta chains below were found in one sample sequenced in a study of T cells in Graves' hyperthyroidism and ophthalmopathy. There were TCR beta CDR3 regions amplified from RNA transcripts. When the TCR CDR3 underwent first-round RT-PCR, the HTBI primer set was used. TCRdb recomputed calls from the multiplex PCR reads with MiXCR, one row per CDR3 protein. Here the sample spans approximately 98,000 distinct CDR3 sequences, around 37% being singletons. Material: peripheral blood or thyroid tissue (not recorded which). These receptors originate from a woman in her twenties or thirties with Graves' hyperthyroidism.

At least ten counts were recorded for this clonotype. The V call is TRBV20-1, the J call TRBJ1-5; TRBD1 aligns across 9 bases. The V segment lost 3 bases and the J segment 7 bases; nucleotides outside the gene matches: 10. The germline V gene encodes CDR1 DFQATT and CDR2 SNEGSKA (reference sequence). The CDR3 loop spans 15 amino acids. The CDR3 region is CSASDRDRVWQPQHF. The CDR3 DNA reads TGCAGTGCTAGTGACCGGGACAGGGTTTGGCAGCCCCAGCATTTT.

This chain connects TRBV7-6 to TRBJ2-7; D gene ambiguous. This CDR3 is built from 15 residues. The V and J ends lost 1 base and 3 bases respectively, with 13 bases between them. Germline V lookup: CDR1 SGHVS, CDR2 FNYEAQ. This CDR3 reads CASSLEMLGGYEQYF. The CDR3 coding sequence is TGTGCCAGCAGCTTAGAAATGCTTGGCGGCTACGAGCAGTACTTC. The whole variable domain, remainder taken from reference TRBV7-6 and TRBJ2-7, is GAGVSQSPRYKVTKRGQDVALRCDPISGHVSLYWYRQALGQGPEFLTYFNYEAQQDKSGLPNDRFSAERPEGSISTLTIQRTEQRDSAMYRCASSLEMLGGYEQYFGPGTRLTVT.

In this sample, this clonotype turned up many times. J is TRBJ1-1 and V is TRBV6-5, with D hard to call. The germline V gene has CDR1 MNHEY and CDR2 SVGAGI. Between the trimmed V and J ends, which lost 0 bases and 5 bases, there was a span of 16 bases. The CDR3 consists of 16 residues. CDR3: CASSYSWHEGGTEAFF. In DNA form, the CDR3 reads TGTGCCAGCAGTTACTCCTGGCACGAGGGAGGAACTGAAGCTTTCTTT.

This clonotype has ten or more counts. V is TRBV27 and J is TRBJ2-7; TRBD2 agrees at 12 bases. The germline gives CDR1 MNHEY, CDR2 SMNVEV (reference sequence). This CDR3 comprises 17 residues. Trimming removed 4 bases from V and 4 bases from J; junction bases left unmatched: 11. The CDR3 nucleotides read TGTGCCAGCAGTTCTCAAACCCTAGCGGGAGGGCCGTACGAGCAGTACTTC. Translating it yields CASSSQTLAGGPYEQYF.

Turning to this clonotype: Sequence at one end of the junction differs from germline and may be a read error. This sequence joins TRBV20-1 and TRBJ1-1; D is possibly TRBD1 (5 bases). CDR3 length: 12 amino acids. The germline V gene has CDR1 DFQATT and CDR2 SNEGSKA (reference sequence). The CDR3 sequence: CSAGHRPTEALF. CDR3 nucleotides: TGCAGTGCTGGCCACAGGCCCACTGAAGCTCTCTTT.

The chain links TRBV7-2 to TRBJ2-7; 9 positions agree with TRBD2. Germline values: CDR1 SGHTA, CDR2 FQGNSA. V shed 5 bases and J 3 bases; nucleotides not matched to a gene: 5. CDR3 length equals 14 residues. The DNA of the CDR3 is TGTGCCAGCAGCAGGACTAGCGCCAGCTACGAGCAGTACTTC. Translation gives CASSRTSASYEQYF.

There are many counts of this clonotype. This chain links TRBV2 with TRBJ2-5, with 10 nucleotides matching TRBD2. This CDR3 has 16 amino acids. Germline-derived CDR1 and CDR2 are SNHLY and FYNNEI. V lost 3 bases, J lost 5 bases, and 9 bases stayed unmatched. CDR3 in DNA: TGTGCCAGCAGTGAGGCTAGCGGGAGCGGTCTCGAGACCCAGTACTTC. Translation: CASSEASGSGLETQYF.

The chain uses TRBV7-2 and TRBJ1-2; D remains ambiguous. This CDR3 is built from 13 residues. Trimming cost V 5 bases and J 4 bases, with 11 bases left between them. Germline V gives CDR1 SGHTA, CDR2 FQGNSA. Written as DNA, the CDR3 is TGTGCCAGCAGCCAAACTGGGGTCTATGGCTACACCTTC. This codes for CASSQTGVYGYTF.

Many counts were recorded for this clonotype. The chain uses TRBV3-1 and TRBJ1-2; D is uncertain. The V gene's germline CDR1 is LGHDT and CDR2 YNNKEL (reference sequence). Trimming left V 2 bases short and J 5 bases short, with 6 bases between. CDR3 length: 12 amino acids. CDR3 bases: TGTGCCAGCAGCCAAACCTTTTATGGCTACACCTTC. This encodes CASSQTFYGYTF.

This clonotype was recorded many times. The chain carries TRBV6-6 and TRBJ1-5; TRBD1 matches 7 bases. The CDR3 sequence is 17 residues long. The V and J ends lost 3 bases and 0 bases, in that order; junction bases with no gene match: 8. Per the germline V gene, CDR1 is MNHNY and CDR2 is SVGAGI (reference sequence). Written as DNA, the CDR3 is TGTGCCAGCAGTTATGGAACAGGGGAATATAGCAATCAGCCCCAGCATTTT. Translated: CASSYGTGEYSNQPQHF.

This clonotype was seen many times. The gene calls are TRBV2 and TRBJ2-3; no clear D gene. Trimming shortened V by 6 bases and J by 6 bases, and 7 bases separated the two germline ends. The CDR3 covers 11 residues. The germline V gene has CDR1 SNHLY and CDR2 FYNNEI. The CDR3 DNA reads as TGTGCCAGCAGATTCTCTGATACGCAGTATTTT. It specifies CASRFSDTQYF.

This clonotype showed up many times. The chain is built from TRBV7-9 and TRBJ1-4; D may be TRBD1 (6 bases). Trimming cost V 5 bases and J 8 bases, with 12 bases left between them. Germline-derived CDR1 and CDR2 are SEHNR and FQNEAQ (reference sequence). CDR3 size: 13 residues. The CDR3: CASSRPGQEKLFF. The CDR3 DNA reads TGTGCCAGCAGCCGACCGGGACAAGAAAAACTGTTTTTT.

This clonotype was detected once. Given a much more abundant clone one base away, this may be a read error. The chain is built from TRBV12-5 and TRBJ2-2; 12 bases are shared with TRBD2. The CDR3 spans 17 residues. Germline V gene data show CDR1 as LGHNT and CDR2 as FRNRAP. The V and J ends lost 2 bases and 3 bases, in that order; junction bases with no gene match: 4. The CDR3 is CASGLSRTSGDTGELFF. The DNA for the CDR3 is TGTGCTAGTGGTTTGTCACGGACTAGCGGGGACACCGGGGAGCTGTTTTTT.

In this sample, this clonotype turned up many times. The V call is TRBV29-1, the J call TRBJ1-3, with D possibly matching TRBD1 (6 bases). The germline V and J ends were trimmed by 7 bases and 3 bases, with 16 bases remaining between them. From germline, CDR1 is SQVTM and CDR2 ANQGSEA. This CDR3 comprises 14 residues. In DNA, the CDR3 is TGCAGCGCGGGAGCCACAGGGAATGGAAACACCATATATTTT. It translates to CSAGATGNGNTIYF.

There are many counts of this clonotype. This chain connects TRBV6-5 to TRBJ1-1; TRBD1 matches 9 bases. Germline values: CDR1 MNHEY, CDR2 SVGAGI. This CDR3 spans 17 amino acids. V lost 0 bases and J lost 0; bases outside the gene matches: 5. The CDR3 reads CASSYSMGQGLNTEAFF. The CDR3 nucleotides read TGTGCCAGCAGTTACTCGATGGGACAGGGCTTGAACACTGAAGCTTTCTTT.

This clonotype was counted ten times or more. This sequence joins TRBV6-5 and TRBJ2-2; 7 nucleotides match TRBD1. V gave up 2 bases and J gave up 0 bases; unmatched junction bases: 3. CDR1 is MNHEY and CDR2 is SVGAGI in the germline V gene. The CDR3 spans 16 residues. Written as DNA, the CDR3 is TGTGCCAGCAGTTACAGGGACAGACCGAACACCGGGGAGCTGTTTTTT. It specifies CASSYRDRPNTGELFF.

This clonotype appeared many times. The V and J genes are TRBV29-1 and TRBJ1-5, with 10 bases that match TRBD1. V dropped 7 bases and J dropped 11; count of bases not matched to a gene: 5. The germline gives CDR1 SQVTM, CDR2 ANQGSEA. The CDR3 extends over 11 amino acids. This CDR3 reads CSARTGGAQHF. The CDR3 DNA is TGCAGCGCCCGGACAGGGGGGGCCCAGCATTTT. The variable domain in full, with the rest retrieved from reference TRBV29-1 and TRBJ1-5, is SAVISQKPSRDICQRGTSLTIQCQVDSQVTMMFWYRQQPGQSLTLIATANQGSEATYESGFVIDKFPISRPNLTFSTLTVSNMSPEDSSIYLCSARTGGAQHFGDGTRLSIL.

With respect to this clonotype: A read error may explain this, as a much larger clone is one base away. The rearrangement links TRBV7-2 to TRBJ2-7; D is possibly TRBD2 (6 bases). This CDR3 comprises 15 residues. The germline gives CDR1 SGHTA, CDR2 FQGNSA. The V and J ends lost 4 bases and 3 bases respectively, with 16 bases between them. The CDR3 here is CASSSYGGSYYEQYF. The DNA for the CDR3 is TGTGCCAGCAGCTCCTACGGGGGTAGTTACTACGAGCAGTACTTC.

A word on this clonotype: The conserved closing phenylalanine or tryptophan is absent in this CDR3, likely reflecting a read error. The DNA is left out, because the CDR3 cannot be placed on it with certainty; the CDR3 is given as TCRdb lists it. This chain uses TRBV7-6 with TRBJ1-6. The CDR3 is 9 residues long, ends included. Germline V gene data show CDR1 as SGHVS and CDR2 as FNYEAQ. This CDR3 reads CASSLDTNY.

The genes are TRBV7-6 and TRBJ2-7; 8 bases fit TRBD2. CDR3 length equals 15 residues. The trim removed 5 bases at V and 6 bases at J, leaving 12 bases unmatched. The V gene's germline CDR1 is SGHVS and CDR2 FNYEAQ. CDR3: CASSPESGSPGEQYF. CDR3 DNA: TGTGCCAGCAGCCCAGAGAGCGGGAGCCCAGGCGAGCAGTACTTC.

As regards this clonotype: The CDR3 end shows no conserved phenylalanine or tryptophan, and so a read error is likely. The gene calls are TRBV7-9 and TRBJ2-7; TRBD1 or TRBD2 may be the D gene (6 bases each). The V gene's germline CDR1 is SEHNR and CDR2 FQNEAQ (reference sequence). The germline V and J ends were trimmed by 5 bases and 4 bases, with 12 bases remaining between them. This CDR3 spans 13 amino acids. DNA of the CDR3: TGTGCCAGCAGCGGACGGGGGCGGTACGAGCAGTACTAC. This translates into CASSGRGRYEQYY.

On this clonotype itself: Germline and junction disagree at one end, which may indicate a read error. V and J are TRBV7-2 and TRBJ1-1; D is unresolved. The CDR3 length is 15 residues. In germline, CDR1 is SGHTA, CDR2 FQGNSA. As DNA, the CDR3 is TGTGCCAGCGGCGTGGAAGGAAGACGGGTCACTGGAGCTTTCTTT. Its protein product is CASGVEGRRVTGAFF.

This clonotype was detected once. The chain is built from TRBV7-9 and TRBJ2-5; 7 bases map to TRBD1. J was trimmed by 4 bases and V by 5 bases; bases with no gene match: 4. The CDR3 is made up of 13 amino acids. Germline CDR1 SEHNR, CDR2 FQNEAQ (reference sequence). The CDR3 coding sequence is TGTGCCAGCAGCAAGGGGGCGGGAGAGACCCAGTACTTC. Protein: CASSKGAGETQYF.

As for this clonotype: Being one base from a much bigger clone, this may be a read error. V usage is TRBV7-9 and J usage is TRBJ1-4; D is possibly TRBD1 (5 bases). This CDR3 contains 14 residues. With 7 bases removed from V and 8 bases from J, the gap between germline ends came to 17 bases. Germline-derived CDR1 and CDR2 are SEHNR and FQNEAQ (reference sequence). The CDR3 reads CASISGDSREKLFF. The CDR3 nucleotides read TGTGCCAGCATCTCCGGGGACTCTAGGGAAAAACTGTTTTTT. The full variable domain, its missing parts supplied by reference TRBV7-9 and TRBJ1-4, is DTGVSQNPRHKITKRGQNVTFRCDPISEHNRLYWYRQTLGQGPEFLTYFQNEAQLEKSRLLSDRFSAERPKGSFSTLEIQRTEQGDSAMYLCASISGDSREKLFFGSGTQLSVL.

In nucleotides, the CDR3 is TGTGCCACCGCGTACGCTCCTGGGCGTAACACCGGGGAGCTGTTTTTT. Translated, it gives CATAYAPGRNTGELFF. The chain employs TRBV7-3 and TRBJ2-2; D remains ambiguous. The CDR3 is 16 amino acids. CDR1 is SGHTA and CDR2 is FQGTGA in the germline V gene. V was pared by 10 bases and J by 2 bases, with 20 bases between.